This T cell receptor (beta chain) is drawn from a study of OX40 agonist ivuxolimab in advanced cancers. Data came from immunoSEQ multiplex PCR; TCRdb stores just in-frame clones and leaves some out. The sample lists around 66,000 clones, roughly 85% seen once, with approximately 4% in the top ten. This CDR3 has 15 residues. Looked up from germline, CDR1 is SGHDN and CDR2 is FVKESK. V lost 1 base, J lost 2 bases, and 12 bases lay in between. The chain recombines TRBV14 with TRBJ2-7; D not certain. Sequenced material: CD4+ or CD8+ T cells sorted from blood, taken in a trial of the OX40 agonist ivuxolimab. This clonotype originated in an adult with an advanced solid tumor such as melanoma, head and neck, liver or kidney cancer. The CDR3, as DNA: TGTGCCAGCAGCCAAGTGGGCAGTTCAACCTACGAGCAGTACTTC. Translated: CASSQVGSSTYEQYF. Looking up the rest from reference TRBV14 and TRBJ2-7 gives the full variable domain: EAGVTQFPSHSVIEKGQTVTLRCDPISGHDNLYWYRRVMGKEIKFLLHFVKESKQDESGMPNNRFLAERTGGTYSTLKVQPAELEDSGVYFCASSQVGSSTYEQYFGPGTRLTVT.